Presented here are 13 T cell receptor beta chains from one specimen sequenced in a study of blood T cell repertoires in COVID-19. TCRdb's copy holds only in-frame clones and misses some; the assay was immunoSEQ multiplex PCR. The sample holds tens of thousands of clones, around 90% seen once. What was sequenced was peripheral blood. These receptors were obtained from a human donor in a cohort sampled during active COVID-19.

The chain is built from TRBV6-2 or TRBV6-3 and TRBJ1-2, with a tentative D call TRBD1 (5 bases). The germline V gene has CDR1 MNHEY and CDR2 SVGEGT. CDR3 length: 15 amino acids. V was trimmed by 7 bases and J by 4 bases, leaving 19 bases between them. Here the CDR3 DNA reads TGTGCCAGCACCCCGAGGCCCGGGACTGTCTATGGCTACACCTTC. This codes for CASTPRPGTVYGYTF.

This chain joins TRBV4-1 and TRBJ2-7; D gene uncertain. The CDR3 has 13 residues. The V end was cut by 0 bases, the J end by 7 bases, with 10 bases between. Germline V gene sequence: CDR1 MGHRA, CDR2 YSYEKL. CDR3 region: CASSQEPTGEQYF. Written as DNA, the CDR3 is TGCGCCAGCAGCCAAGAGCCGACCGGGGAGCAGTACTTC.

V and J are TRBV12-3 or TRBV12-4 and TRBJ2-7; D perhaps matches TRBD2 (6 bases). V was pared by 5 bases and J by 7 bases, with 15 bases between. The CDR3 loop spans 13 amino acids. The CDR3 reads CASSLGEAGEQYF. CDR3 DNA sequence: TGTGCCAGCAGTCTCGGGGAGGCGGGGGAGCAGTACTTC.

The chain employs TRBV15 and TRBJ2-1, with D possibly TRBD2 on 5 matching bases. The CDR3 is made up of 14 amino acids. The ends were cut back, 4 bases at V and 6 bases at J, with 13 bases in the middle. Per the germline V gene, CDR1 is LNHNV and CDR2 is YYDKDF (reference sequence). CDR3 nucleotide sequence: TGTGCCACCAGCACCACTAGGGTGGGCAATGAGCAGTTCTTC. This codes for CATSTTRVGNEQFF. Variable domain in full (rest from reference TRBV15 and TRBJ2-1): DAMVIQNPRYQVTQFGKPVTLSCSQTLNHNVMYWYQQKSSQAPKLLFHYYDKDFNNEADTPDNFQSRRPNTSFCFLDIRSPGLGDTAMYLCATSTTRVGNEQFFGPGTRLTVL.

This chain uses TRBV10-3 with TRBJ1-3; the match to TRBD1 covers 7 bases. Germline V gives CDR1 ENHRY, CDR2 SYGVKD. After removal of 9 bases from V and 4 bases from J, the junction contained 9 bases not matched to a gene. The CDR3 totals 14 residues. The CDR3, as DNA: TGTGCCATATGGGACAGACGGCTAGGAAACACCATATATTTT. Translation gives CAIWDRRLGNTIYF.

V gene TRBV27 combines with J gene TRBJ1-5; the D gene is possibly TRBD1 (5 bases). V was shortened by 2 bases and J by 9 bases, with 17 bases between the two germline ends. Germline V gene lookup returns CDR1 MNHEY and CDR2 SMNVEV (reference sequence). The CDR3 runs to 15 residues. Here the CDR3 DNA reads TGTGCCAGCAGTTTAACCAGGGAGGTGGTTTTGCCCCAGCATTTT. This codes for CASSLTREVVLPQHF.

The chain has TRBV11-2 and TRBJ2-7; TRBD2 agrees at 10 bases. The CDR3 spans 15 residues. Germline lookup yields CDR1 SGHAT and CDR2 FQNNGV. V gave up 6 bases and J gave up 1 base; unmatched junction bases: 6. The CDR3 reads CASSSAGGVSYEQYF. The DNA for the CDR3 is TGTGCCAGCAGTTCAGCGGGAGGGGTATCCTACGAGCAGTACTTC.

The chain joins TRBV9 to TRBJ1-4; D gene unclear. Trimming took 3 bases from V and 2 from J, leaving 14 bases between them. The CDR3 runs to 16 residues. Germline CDR1 SGDLS, CDR2 YYNGEE. The CDR3 bases are TGTGCCAGCAGCGGTGGCAATCCTTCTACTAATGAAAAACTGTTTTTT. Translating it yields CASSGGNPSTNEKLFF.

The chain combines TRBV5-4 with TRBJ1-5, with 9 bases aligning to TRBD1. The CDR3 has 15 amino acids. J was trimmed by 6 bases and V by 4 bases; bases with no gene match: 8. CDR1 and CDR2 (germline): SGHNT, YYREEE (reference sequence). The CDR3 loop is CASSPTGQGSQPQHF. CDR3 coding DNA: TGTGCCAGCAGCCCGACGGGACAGGGAAGTCAGCCCCAGCATTTT.

J is TRBJ2-1 and V is TRBV27; D is unclear. The germline CDR1 and CDR2 sequences are MNHEY and SMNVEV (reference sequence). The CDR3 covers 11 residues. V lost 9 bases and J 7 bases, leaving 10 bases between the germline ends. The CDR3 here is CASSSINEQFF. CDR3 bases: TGTGCCAGTTCGTCTATAAATGAGCAGTTCTTC.

The chain is built from TRBV30 and TRBJ2-1, with D tentatively TRBD1 (5 bases). Germline V lookup: CDR1 GTSNPN, CDR2 SVGIG (reference sequence). The V and J ends lost 3 bases and 7 bases respectively, with 10 bases between them. The CDR3 sequence is 12 residues long. CDR3 in amino acids: CAWSREQNEQFF. The CDR3 bases are TGTGCCTGGAGCAGGGAACAGAATGAGCAGTTCTTC.

The DNA of the CDR3 is TGCGCCAGCAGCTTGGGTAGGGGCTCCTACGAGCAGTACTTC. It codes for CASSLGRGSYEQYF. The rearrangement links TRBV5-1 to TRBJ2-7; tentatively, D is TRBD1 (5 bases). There are 14 residues in the CDR3. Germline assignment: CDR1 SGHRS and CDR2 YFSETQ. V lost 0 bases and J 0 bases, leaving 7 bases between the germline ends.

This sequence joins TRBV10-3 and TRBJ2-7; D might be TRBD1 (5 bases). The V end was cut by 7 bases, the J end by 2 bases, with 9 bases between. CDR1 ENHRY and CDR2 SYGVKD come from the germline V gene. CDR3 size: 12 residues. The CDR3 DNA reads TGTGCCATCAAGACAGAAGCCTACGAGCAGTACTTC. The encoded protein is CAIKTEAYEQYF.